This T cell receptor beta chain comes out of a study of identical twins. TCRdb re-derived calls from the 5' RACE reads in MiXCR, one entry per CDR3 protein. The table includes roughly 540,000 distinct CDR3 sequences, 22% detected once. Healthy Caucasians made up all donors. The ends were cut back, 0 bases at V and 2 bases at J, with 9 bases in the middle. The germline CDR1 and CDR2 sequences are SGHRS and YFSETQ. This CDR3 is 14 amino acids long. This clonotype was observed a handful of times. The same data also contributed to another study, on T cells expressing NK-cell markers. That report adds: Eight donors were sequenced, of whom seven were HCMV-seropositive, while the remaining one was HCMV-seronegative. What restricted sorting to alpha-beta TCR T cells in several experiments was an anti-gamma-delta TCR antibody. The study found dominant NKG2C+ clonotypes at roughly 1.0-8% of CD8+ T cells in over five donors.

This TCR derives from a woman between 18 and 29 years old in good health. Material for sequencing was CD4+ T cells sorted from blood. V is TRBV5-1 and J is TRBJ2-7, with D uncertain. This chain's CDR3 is CASSLALNAYEQYF. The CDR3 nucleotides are TGCGCCAGCAGCTTGGCCTTGAACGCCTACGAGCAGTACTTC.